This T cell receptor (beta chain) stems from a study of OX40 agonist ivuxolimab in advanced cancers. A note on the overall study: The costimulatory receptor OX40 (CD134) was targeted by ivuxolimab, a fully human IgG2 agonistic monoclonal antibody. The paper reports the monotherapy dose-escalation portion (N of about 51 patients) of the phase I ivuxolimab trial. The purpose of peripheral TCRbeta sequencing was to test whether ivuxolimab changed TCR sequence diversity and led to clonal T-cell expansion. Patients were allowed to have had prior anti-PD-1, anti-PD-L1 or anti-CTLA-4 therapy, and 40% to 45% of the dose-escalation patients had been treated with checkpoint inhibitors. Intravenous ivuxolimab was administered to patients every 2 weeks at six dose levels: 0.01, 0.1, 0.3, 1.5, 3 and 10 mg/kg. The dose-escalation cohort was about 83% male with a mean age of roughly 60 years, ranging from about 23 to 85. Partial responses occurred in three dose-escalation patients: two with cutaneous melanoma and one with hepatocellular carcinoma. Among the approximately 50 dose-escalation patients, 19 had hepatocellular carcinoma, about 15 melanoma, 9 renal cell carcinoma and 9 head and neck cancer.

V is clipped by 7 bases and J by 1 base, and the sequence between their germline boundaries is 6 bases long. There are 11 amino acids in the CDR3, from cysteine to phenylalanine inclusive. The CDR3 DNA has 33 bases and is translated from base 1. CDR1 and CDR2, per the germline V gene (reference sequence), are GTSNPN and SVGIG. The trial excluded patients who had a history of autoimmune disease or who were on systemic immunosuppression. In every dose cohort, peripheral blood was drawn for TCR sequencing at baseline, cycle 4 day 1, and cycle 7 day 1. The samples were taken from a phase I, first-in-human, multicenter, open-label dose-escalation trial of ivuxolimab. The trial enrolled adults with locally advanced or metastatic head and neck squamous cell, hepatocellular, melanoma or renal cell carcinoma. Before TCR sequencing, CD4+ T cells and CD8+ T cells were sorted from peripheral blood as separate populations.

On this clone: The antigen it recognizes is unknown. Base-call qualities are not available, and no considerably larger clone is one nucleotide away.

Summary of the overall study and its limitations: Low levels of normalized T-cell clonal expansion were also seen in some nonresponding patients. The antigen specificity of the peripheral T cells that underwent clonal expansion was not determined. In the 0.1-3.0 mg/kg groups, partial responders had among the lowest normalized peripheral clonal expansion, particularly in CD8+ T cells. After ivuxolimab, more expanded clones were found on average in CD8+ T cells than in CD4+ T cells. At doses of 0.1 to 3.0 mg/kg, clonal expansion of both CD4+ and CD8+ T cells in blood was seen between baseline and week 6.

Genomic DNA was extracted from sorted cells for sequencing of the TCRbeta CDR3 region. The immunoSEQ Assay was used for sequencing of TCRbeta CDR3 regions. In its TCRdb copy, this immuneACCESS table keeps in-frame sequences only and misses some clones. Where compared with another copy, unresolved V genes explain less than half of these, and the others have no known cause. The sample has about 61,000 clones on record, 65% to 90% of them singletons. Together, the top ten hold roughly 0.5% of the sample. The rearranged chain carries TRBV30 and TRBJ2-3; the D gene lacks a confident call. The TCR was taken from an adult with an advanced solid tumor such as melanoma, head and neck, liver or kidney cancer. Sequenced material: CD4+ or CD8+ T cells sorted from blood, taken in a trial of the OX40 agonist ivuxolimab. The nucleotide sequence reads TGTGCCTCCCTGGGCACAGATACGCAGTATTTT. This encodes CASLGTDTQYF.